This T cell receptor (beta chain) was observed in a study of T cells in Graves' hyperthyroidism and ophthalmopathy. Patients were excluded because of uncontrolled infection, other autoimmune disease, pregnancy or lactation. Study-wide findings and caveats: Most clonotypes expanded in the thyroid (above 0.001) were also present in blood.

RNA transcripts yielded amplified TCR beta CDR3 regions. First-round RT-PCR with HTBI primers amplified the TCR CDR3 region. TCRdb fed the multiplex PCR reads into MiXCR, producing one record per CDR3 protein. The data contain around 700,000 distinct CDR3 sequences, over 15% of them singletons. Germline V gives CDR1 SGHRS, CDR2 YFSETQ. The CDR3 runs to 14 residues. With regard to this clonotype: Its antigen remains unidentified. Mismatch with germline at one junction end may stem from a read error.

Sequencing was performed on blood. The chain carries TRBV5-1 and TRBJ1-1; 9 nucleotides align to TRBD1. The sequence was obtained from a woman between 50 and 59 years old with Graves' hyperthyroidism that later progressed to Graves' ophthalmopathy. The CDR3 coding sequence is TGCGTCAGCAGCAGGACAGGGGTGAACACTGAAGCTTTCTTT. This encodes CVSSRTGVNTEAFF.